Following are 29 T cell receptor beta chains from one sample sequenced in a study of T cells in Graves' hyperthyroidism and ophthalmopathy. Researchers took RNA transcripts and amplified the TCR beta CDR3 regions from them. TCR CDR3 underwent first-round RT-PCR with the HTBI primer set. TCRdb used MiXCR to reprocess the multiplex PCR reads, holding one entry per CDR3 protein. The sample consists of around 580,000 distinct CDR3 sequences, 35% to 55% of them appearing once. Source material: peripheral blood or thyroid tissue (not recorded which). Receptors were obtained from a woman aged 18-30 years with Graves' hyperthyroidism.

This clonotype appeared many times. The V gene is TRBV5-1, the J gene TRBJ1-2; tentative D call: TRBD1 (5 bases). Trimming left V 9 bases short and J 7 bases short, with 10 bases between. The germline V gene encodes CDR1 SGHRS and CDR2 YFSETQ. The CDR3 has 10 amino acids. The CDR3 region has the DNA TGCGCCACCGGGACTCGTGGCTACACCTTC. It yields the protein CATGTRGYTF.

The gene calls are TRBV10-3 and TRBJ2-5, with 8 nucleotides matching TRBD2. The CDR3 is made up of 13 amino acids. The V gene end was trimmed by 9 bases and the J gene end by 2 bases; junction bases not matched to a gene: 5. Per the germline V gene, CDR1 is ENHRY and CDR2 is SYGVKD. This CDR3 reads CAITTSVQETQYF. DNA of the CDR3: TGTGCCATAACGACTAGCGTGCAAGAGACCCAGTACTTC.

V and J are TRBV20-1 and TRBJ2-3, with TRBD2 matching 14 bases. The length of the CDR3 is 18 residues. In germline, CDR1 is DFQATT, CDR2 SNEGSKA (reference sequence). After removal of 1 base from V and 2 bases from J, the junction contained 8 bases not matched to a gene. For the CDR3, the DNA is TGCAGTGCTAGAGGCCGACTAGCGGGAGGGCCGATCACAGATACGCAGTATTTT. This sequence encodes CSARGRLAGGPITDTQYF.

V gene TRBV6-5 combines with J gene TRBJ1-5; tentative D call: TRBD1 (6 bases). This CDR3 spans 14 amino acids. CDR1 is MNHEY, CDR2 SVGAGI, per germline. Deletions cut 7 bases from V and 0 bases from J, with 10 bases between. The CDR3 sequence: CASIPGDSNQPQHF. In DNA, the CDR3 is TGTGCCAGCATTCCAGGGGATAGCAATCAGCCCCAGCATTTT.

The chain uses TRBV15 and TRBJ2-7; perhaps TRBD1 as D (6 bases). The germline V gene encodes CDR1 LNHNV and CDR2 YYDKDF (reference sequence). The CDR3 contains 14 residues. The V and J ends lost 0 bases and 7 bases respectively, with 13 bases between them. DNA of the CDR3: TGTGCCACCAGCAGAGATCTTACAGGGTATGAGCAGTACTTC. As protein: CATSRDLTGYEQYF.

This clonotype came up many times. The chain employs TRBV9 and TRBJ1-5; 7 nucleotides match TRBD1. Germline CDR1 is SGDLS and CDR2 is YYNGEE. The CDR3 is 14 residues long. V shed 5 bases and J 6 bases; nucleotides not matched to a gene: 8. CDR3 region: CASSTGVAGQPQHF. The CDR3 DNA reads TGTGCCAGCAGTACAGGGGTGGCCGGTCAGCCCCAGCATTTT.

This clonotype was seen many times. The rearrangement uses TRBV11-1 and TRBJ2-5; TRBD2 aligns across 16 bases. The V gene's germline CDR1 is SGHAT and CDR2 FQDESV (reference sequence). Trimming at V came to 7 bases and at J to 4 bases, leaving 6 bases not matched to a gene. The CDR3 length is 16 residues. The CDR3 nucleotides are TGTGCCAGCACCGGGACTAGCGGGAGGGAGAGAGAGACCCAGTACTTC. As protein: CASTGTSGRERETQYF.

The rearrangement joins TRBV7-2 to TRBJ1-2, with a tentative D call TRBD1 (6 bases). Trimming took off 6 bases at V and 7 bases at J, with 18 bases between the two ends. This CDR3 has 14 residues. Germline V gene sequence: CDR1 SGHTA, CDR2 FQGNSA. Here the CDR3 DNA reads TGTGCCAGCAGTCCACCGGGACAAAGAACTGGCTACACCTTC. It yields the protein CASSPPGQRTGYTF.

This clonotype was found many times. The genes are TRBV12-3 or TRBV12-4 and TRBJ2-7; TRBD1 matches 7 bases. The CDR3 extends over 14 amino acids. Germline trimming cut 7 bases from V and 0 bases from J; bases unmatched to any gene: 6. CDR3 sequence: CASTGDRSSYEQYF. The CDR3 coding sequence is TGTGCCAGCACTGGGGACAGAAGCTCCTACGAGCAGTACTTC.

This clonotype was seen repeatedly, ten times or more. The chain links TRBV12-3 or TRBV12-4 to TRBJ1-6, with no clear D. CDR3 length: 14 residues. Trimming cost V 3 bases and J 13 bases, with 16 bases left between them. In nucleotides, the CDR3 is TGTGCCAGCAGTTTTGACCGGGCCCTGGACCCCCTCCACTTT. Translation: CASSFDRALDPLHF.

This clonotype has only a few counts. The chain recombines TRBV12-3 or TRBV12-4 with TRBJ1-1, with 7 bases identical to TRBD1. The CDR3 spans 15 residues. With V trimmed by 6 bases and J by 1 base, 8 bases remained unmatched. CDR3 amino acids: CASRPIGTENTEAFF. The CDR3 bases are TGTGCCAGCAGACCTATTGGGACAGAGAACACTGAAGCTTTCTTT.

At least ten counts were recorded for this clonotype. The chain joins TRBV12-3 or TRBV12-4 to TRBJ2-6; D call uncertain. The length of the CDR3 is 13 residues. V shed 3 bases and J shed 2 bases, with 2 bases lying between them. The CDR3: CASSFPGANVLTF. The DNA for the CDR3 is TGTGCCAGCAGTTTCCCTGGGGCCAACGTCCTGACTTTC.

The gene calls are TRBV20-1 and TRBJ1-6; D is unclear. This CDR3 has 15 residues. Between the trimmed V and J ends, which lost 3 bases and 5 bases, there was a span of 14 bases. Germline values: CDR1 DFQATT, CDR2 SNEGSKA (reference sequence). The CDR3 sequence is CSARTFDGNNSPLHF. The CDR3 nucleotides are TGCAGTGCTAGGACCTTTGACGGAAATAATTCACCCCTCCACTTT.

The chain employs TRBV29-1 and TRBJ2-7; D is uncertain. The CDR3 consists of 12 residues. The germline V gene has CDR1 SQVTM and CDR2 ANQGSEA. Trimming removed 8 bases from V and 3 bases from J, with 14 bases in between. CDR3 nucleotides: TGCAGCTTAGGCGTCGAAAACTACGAGCAGTACTTC. Translated, it gives CSLGVENYEQYF.

In this sample, this clonotype turned up many times. The V and J genes are TRBV2 and TRBJ1-2, with TRBD1 as a possible D gene (5 bases). CDR1 SNHLY and CDR2 FYNNEI come from the germline V gene. V lost 8 bases and J lost 3, with 7 bases in between. The CDR3 contains 11 residues. CDR3 sequence: CASGTDYGYTF. The DNA for the CDR3 is TGTGCCAGCGGGACGGACTATGGCTACACCTTC.

This clonotype was seen a handful of times. This chain connects TRBV10-3 to TRBJ2-5; 7 bases map to TRBD2. Per the germline V gene, CDR1 is ENHRY and CDR2 is SYGVKD. CDR3 size: 14 residues. J was trimmed by 2 bases and V by 7 bases; bases with no gene match: 7. CDR3 DNA: TGTGCCATCACCCCTGGGGGGGAACAAGAGACCCAGTACTTC. Amino acid sequence: CAITPGGEQETQYF.

This clonotype occurred many times. The gene calls are TRBV25-1 and TRBJ1-1, with TRBD1 matching over 7 bases. Germline V lookup: CDR1 MGHDK, CDR2 SYGVNS. With 6 bases clipped from V and 1 base from J, the junction kept 8 bases outside the gene matches. The CDR3 length is 15 residues. Written as DNA, the CDR3 is TGTGCCAGCAGCCGGACAGGACCTCAGAACACTGAAGCTTTCTTT. This encodes CASSRTGPQNTEAFF. The whole variable domain, filled in from reference TRBV25-1 and TRBJ1-1, reads EADIYQTPRYLVIGTGKKITLECSQTMGHDKMYWYQQDPGMELHLIHYSYGVNSTEKGDLSSESTVSRIRTEHFPLTLESARPSHTSQYLCASSRTGPQNTEAFFGQGTRLTVV.

The chain uses TRBV12-3 or TRBV12-4 and TRBJ1-4, with 7 bases lining up with TRBD1. This CDR3 contains 15 residues. V was clipped by 6 bases and J by 7 bases; unmatched bases: 11. CDR3 loop: CASSPTGFQGEKLFF. CDR3 coding DNA: TGTGCCAGCAGCCCGACAGGGTTTCAGGGTGAAAAACTGTTTTTT.

This clonotype has at least ten counts. The V and J genes are TRBV6-5 and TRBJ2-7, with 10 bases lining up with TRBD1. V shed 8 bases and J 9 bases; nucleotides not matched to a gene: 10. The CDR3 has 13 amino acids. The germline CDR1 and CDR2 sequences are MNHEY and SVGAGI. CDR3 protein: CASGTGASSGQYF. In DNA, the CDR3 is TGTGCCAGCGGGACAGGGGCCTCTTCCGGGCAGTACTTC.

This clonotype has a count of ten or more. The rearrangement joins TRBV19 to TRBJ1-2; tentative D call: TRBD1 (5 bases). Germline V gene lookup returns CDR1 LNHDA and CDR2 SQIVND (reference sequence). The ends were cut back, 3 bases at V and 3 bases at J, with 5 bases in the middle. The CDR3 spans 12 residues. CDR3 loop: CASSIRDYGYTF. The CDR3 region has the DNA TGTGCCAGTAGTATCAGGGACTATGGCTACACCTTC. The whole variable domain, filled in from reference TRBV19 and TRBJ1-2, reads DGGITQSPKYLFRKEGQNVTLSCEQNLNHDAMYWYRQDPGQGLRLIYYSQIVNDFQKGDIAEGYSVSREKKESFPLTVTSAQKNPTAFYLCASSIRDYGYTFGSGTRLTVV.

This clonotype was counted at least ten times. The chain couples TRBV5-6 to TRBJ1-2, with 8 bases lining up with TRBD1. V was clipped by 1 base and J by 1 base; unmatched bases: 3. This CDR3 is built from 15 residues. The V gene's germline CDR1 is SGHDT and CDR2 YYEEEE. CDR3: CASSLSDRGNYGYTF. The CDR3 DNA reads as TGTGCCAGCAGCTTGTCCGACAGGGGTAACTATGGCTACACCTTC. The full variable domain, rest sourced from reference TRBV5-6 and TRBJ1-2, is DAGVTQSPTHLIKTRGQQVTLRCSPKSGHDTVSWYQQALGQGPQFIFQYYEEEERQRGNFPDRFSGHQFPNYSSELNVNALLLGDSALYLCASSLSDRGNYGYTFGSGTRLTVV.

In the case of this clonotype: This may stem from a read error, because a much larger clone lies one nucleotide away. The chain joins TRBV20-1 to TRBJ2-7; TRBD2 matches 9 bases. The CDR3 is 14 amino acids. Per germline, CDR1 DFQATT and CDR2 SNEGSKA (reference sequence). V shed 6 bases and J 7 bases; nucleotides not matched to a gene: 13. The CDR3 protein is CSAPRTSDYNEQYF. The DNA of the CDR3 is TGCAGTGCGCCGCGGACTAGCGACTACAATGAGCAGTACTTC.

This clonotype occurred many times. This chain joins TRBV2 and TRBJ2-7; 11 bases align to TRBD2. Germline trimming cut 9 bases from V and 4 bases from J; bases unmatched to any gene: 8. The CDR3 covers 14 residues. The V gene's germline CDR1 is SNHLY and CDR2 FYNNEI. In DNA form, the CDR3 reads TGTGCCAGACAGGTACCTAGCGGGAGGTACGAGCAGTACTTC. It encodes CARQVPSGRYEQYF.

With regard to this clonotype: A read error may account for a junction end that differs from germline. The chain links TRBV7-2 to TRBJ2-1; D is ambiguous. The CDR3 totals 15 residues. The germline V gene has CDR1 SGHTA and CDR2 FQGNSA. CDR3 loop: CASSLGRWGNNEQLF. The DNA of the CDR3 is TGTGCCAGCAGCTTAGGCAGGTGGGGAAACAATGAGCAGCTCTTC.

The CDR3 reads CASSSRSNYGYTF. In DNA form, the CDR3 reads TGTGCCAGCAGTTCCCGCAGTAACTATGGCTACACCTTC. This chain joins TRBV6-5 and TRBJ1-2; no firm D call. The CDR3 runs 13 residues. V lost 4 bases and J 1 base, leaving 7 bases between the germline ends. In germline, CDR1 is MNHEY, CDR2 SVGAGI.

This clonotype was recorded many times. DNA for the CDR3: TGTGCCAGCAGCCAAACCGGGACTTTTTTAGAGACCCAGTACTTC. It specifies CASSQTGTFLETQYF. The chain couples TRBV14 to TRBJ2-5; TRBD2 is a possible D gene (6 bases). This CDR3 has 15 residues. Trimming took 2 bases from V and 4 from J, leaving 14 bases between them. Germline CDR1 is SGHDN and CDR2 is FVKESK.

This chain connects TRBV29-1 to TRBJ2-7; 13 bases line up with TRBD2. Trimming took 7 bases from V and 3 from J; bases not matched to a gene: 9. The CDR3 is made up of 15 amino acids. Germline-derived CDR1 and CDR2 are SQVTM and ANQGSEA. The CDR3 bases are TGCAGCGGGGGACAGGGACTAGCGGGGCACTACGAGCAGTACTTC. Encoded protein: CSGGQGLAGHYEQYF.

The chain has TRBV7-6 and TRBJ2-3, with 9 bases identical to TRBD2. The CDR3 has 14 residues. In germline, CDR1 is SGHVS, CDR2 FNYEAQ. With V trimmed by 5 bases and J by 5 bases, 5 bases remained unmatched. CDR3 sequence (DNA): TGTGCCAGCAGCGCACTAGCGGGTAGAGATACGCAGTATTTT. This sequence encodes CASSALAGRDTQYF.

This clonotype was seen ten or more times. The J gene is TRBJ2-7, the V gene TRBV27; D is possibly TRBD2 (6 bases). The germline V gene has CDR1 MNHEY and CDR2 SMNVEV (reference sequence). Trimming stripped 4 bases from V and 1 base from J, with 11 bases between. The CDR3 has 14 amino acids. CDR3 sequence reads: CASSSGTQSYEQYF. As DNA, the CDR3 is TGTGCCAGCAGTTCCGGGACTCAGTCCTACGAGCAGTACTTC.